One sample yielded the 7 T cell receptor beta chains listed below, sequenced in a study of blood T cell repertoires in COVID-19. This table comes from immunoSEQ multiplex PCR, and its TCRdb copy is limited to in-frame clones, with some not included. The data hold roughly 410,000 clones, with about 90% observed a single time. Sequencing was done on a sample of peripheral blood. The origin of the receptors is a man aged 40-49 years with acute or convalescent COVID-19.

CDR3 nucleotide sequence: TGCAGCGTGGGACAGGGGGACTACGAGCAGTACTTC. Translation gives CSVGQGDYEQYF. J is TRBJ2-7 and V is TRBV29-1; 11 nucleotides match TRBD1. Trimming cost V 6 bases and J 3 bases; bases outside gene matches: 1. The CDR3 consists of 12 residues. Looked up from germline, CDR1 is SQVTM and CDR2 is ANQGSEA.

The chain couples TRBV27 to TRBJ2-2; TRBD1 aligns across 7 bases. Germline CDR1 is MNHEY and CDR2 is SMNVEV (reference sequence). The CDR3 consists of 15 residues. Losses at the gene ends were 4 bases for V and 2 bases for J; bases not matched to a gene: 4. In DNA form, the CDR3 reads TGTGCCAGCAGTTCCGGGACAGCTAACACCGGGGAGCTGTTTTTT. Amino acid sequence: CASSSGTANTGELFF.

Here the CDR3 DNA reads TGCAGCGCTCTCCCTGGACTAGCGGGCACCGGGGAGCTGTTTTTT. Amino acids: CSALPGLAGTGELFF. The rearrangement joins TRBV29-1 to TRBJ2-2, with 11 bases aligning to TRBD2. Germline CDR1 is SQVTM and CDR2 is ANQGSEA. The CDR3 consists of 15 residues. V shed 7 bases, J shed 4 bases, and the junction held 8 bases outside the gene matches.

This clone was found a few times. CDR3 DNA sequence: TGTGCCAGCAGTTACCAGACTAGCGCACAAGAGACCCAGTACTTC. It codes for CASSYQTSAQETQYF. This chain connects TRBV6-6 to TRBJ2-5; 8 bases are shared with TRBD2. The CDR3 has 15 residues. With 2 bases clipped from V and 2 bases from J, the junction kept 4 bases outside the gene matches. Looked up from germline, CDR1 is MNHNY and CDR2 is SVGAGI (reference sequence).

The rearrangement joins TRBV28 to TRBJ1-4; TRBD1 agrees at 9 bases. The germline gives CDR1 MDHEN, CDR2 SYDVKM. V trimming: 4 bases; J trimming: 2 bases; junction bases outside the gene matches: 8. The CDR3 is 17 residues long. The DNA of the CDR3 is TGTGCCAGCAGTTCCTGGGACAGGGCGAATACTAATGAAAAACTGTTTTTT. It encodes CASSSWDRANTNEKLFF.

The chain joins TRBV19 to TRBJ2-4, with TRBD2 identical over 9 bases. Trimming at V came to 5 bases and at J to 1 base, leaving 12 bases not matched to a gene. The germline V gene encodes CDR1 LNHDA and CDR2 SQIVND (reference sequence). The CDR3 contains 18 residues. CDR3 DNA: TGTGCCAGTAGTCTGGTGGCTAGCGGGAACTTGGCCAAAAACATTCAGTACTTC. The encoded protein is CASSLVASGNLAKNIQYF.

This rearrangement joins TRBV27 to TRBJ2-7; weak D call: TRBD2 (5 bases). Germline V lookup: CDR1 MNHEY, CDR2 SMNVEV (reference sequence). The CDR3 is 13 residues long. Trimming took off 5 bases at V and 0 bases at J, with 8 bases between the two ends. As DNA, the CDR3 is TGTGCCAGCAGTGACTATTACTCCTACGAGCAGTACTTC. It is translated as CASSDYYSYEQYF.